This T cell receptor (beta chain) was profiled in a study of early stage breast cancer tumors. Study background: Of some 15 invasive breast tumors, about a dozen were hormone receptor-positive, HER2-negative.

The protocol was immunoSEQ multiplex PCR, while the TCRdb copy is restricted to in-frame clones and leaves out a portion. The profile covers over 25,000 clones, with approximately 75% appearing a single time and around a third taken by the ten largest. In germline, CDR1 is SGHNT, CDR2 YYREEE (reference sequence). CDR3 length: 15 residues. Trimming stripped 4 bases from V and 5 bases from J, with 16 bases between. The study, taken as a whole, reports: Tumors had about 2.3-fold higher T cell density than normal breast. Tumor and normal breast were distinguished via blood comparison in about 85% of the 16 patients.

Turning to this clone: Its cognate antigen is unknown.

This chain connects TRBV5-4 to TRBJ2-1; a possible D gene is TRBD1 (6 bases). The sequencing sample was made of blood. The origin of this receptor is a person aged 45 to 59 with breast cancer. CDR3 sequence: CASSAPGQGNNEQFF. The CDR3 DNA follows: TGTGCCAGCAGCGCACCGGGGCAGGGGAACAATGAGCAGTTCTTC.